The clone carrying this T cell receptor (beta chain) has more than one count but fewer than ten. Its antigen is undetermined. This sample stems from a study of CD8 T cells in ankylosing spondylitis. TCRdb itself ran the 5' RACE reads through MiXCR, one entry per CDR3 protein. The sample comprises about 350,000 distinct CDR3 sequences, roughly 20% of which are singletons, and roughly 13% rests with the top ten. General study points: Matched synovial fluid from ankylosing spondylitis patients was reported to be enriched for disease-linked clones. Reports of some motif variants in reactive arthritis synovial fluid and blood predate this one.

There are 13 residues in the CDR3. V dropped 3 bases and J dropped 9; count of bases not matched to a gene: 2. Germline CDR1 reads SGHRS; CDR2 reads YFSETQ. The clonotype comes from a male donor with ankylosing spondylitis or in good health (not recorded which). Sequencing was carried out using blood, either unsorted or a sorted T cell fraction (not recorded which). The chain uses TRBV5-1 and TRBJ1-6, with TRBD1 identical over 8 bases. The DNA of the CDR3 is TGCGCCAGCAGCTGGACAGGGAGTTCACCCCTCCACTTT. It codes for CASSWTGSSPLHF.